This T cell receptor (beta chain) was sequenced for a study of OX40 agonist ivuxolimab in advanced cancers. About the research overall: The treatment was a fully human IgG2 OX40 agonist, ivuxolimab. Earlier anti-PD-1, anti-PD-L1 or anti-CTLA-4 therapy was permitted; 40% had received some.

This CDR3 is 12 amino acids long. Trimming stripped 0 bases from V and 3 bases from J, with 1 base between. Germline CDR1 and CDR2: PRHDT and FYEKMQ (reference sequence). Study findings and constraints: CD8+ T cells averaged more expanded clones than CD4+.

As to this clone: Its target is not known.

Only in-frame clones appear in the TCRdb table, and some are missing; sequencing was by immunoSEQ multiplex PCR. The sample yields tens of thousands of clones, 85% to 90% seen once. Sample: CD4+ or CD8+ T cells sorted from blood, taken in a trial of the OX40 agonist ivuxolimab. This TCR derives from an adult with an advanced solid tumor such as melanoma, head and neck, liver or kidney cancer. The J gene is TRBJ2-3, the V gene TRBV13; D not certain. CDR3 nucleotides: TGTGCCAGCAGCTTAGGAACAGATACGCAGTATTTT. This encodes CASSLGTDTQYF.